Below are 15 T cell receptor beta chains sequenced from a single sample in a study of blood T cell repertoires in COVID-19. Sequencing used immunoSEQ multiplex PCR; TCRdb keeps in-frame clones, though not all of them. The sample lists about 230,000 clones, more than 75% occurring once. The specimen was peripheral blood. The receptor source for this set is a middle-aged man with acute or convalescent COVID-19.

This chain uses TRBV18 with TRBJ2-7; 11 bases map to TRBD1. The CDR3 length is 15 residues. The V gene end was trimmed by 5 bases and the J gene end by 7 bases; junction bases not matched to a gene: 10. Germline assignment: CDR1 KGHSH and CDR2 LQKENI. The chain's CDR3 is CASSYSDRGLGEQYF. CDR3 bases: TGTGCCAGCTCATACTCGGACAGGGGGCTTGGTGAGCAGTACTTC.

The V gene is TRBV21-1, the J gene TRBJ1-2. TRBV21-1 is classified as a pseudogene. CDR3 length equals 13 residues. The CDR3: CASSKASDYGYTF. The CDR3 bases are TGTGCCAGCAGCAAAGCGAGTGACTATGGCTACACCTTC.

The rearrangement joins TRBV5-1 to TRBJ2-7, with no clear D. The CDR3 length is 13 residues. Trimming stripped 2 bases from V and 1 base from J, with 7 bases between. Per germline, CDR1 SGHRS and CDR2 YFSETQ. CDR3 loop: CASSFDKSYEQYF. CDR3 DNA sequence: TGCGCCAGCAGCTTTGACAAGTCCTACGAGCAGTACTTC. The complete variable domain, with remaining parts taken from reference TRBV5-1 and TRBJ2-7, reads KAGVTQTPRYLIKTRGQQVTLSCSPISGHRSVSWYQQTPGQGLQFLFEYFSETQRNKGNFPGRFSGRQFSNSRSEMNVSTLELGDSALYLCASSFDKSYEQYFGPGTRLTVT.

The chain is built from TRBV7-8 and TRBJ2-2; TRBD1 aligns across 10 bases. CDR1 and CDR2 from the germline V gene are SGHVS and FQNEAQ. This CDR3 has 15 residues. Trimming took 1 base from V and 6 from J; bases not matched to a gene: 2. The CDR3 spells CASSLGQGASGELFF. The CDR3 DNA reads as TGTGCCAGCAGCTTAGGACAGGGGGCTTCCGGGGAGCTGTTTTTT.

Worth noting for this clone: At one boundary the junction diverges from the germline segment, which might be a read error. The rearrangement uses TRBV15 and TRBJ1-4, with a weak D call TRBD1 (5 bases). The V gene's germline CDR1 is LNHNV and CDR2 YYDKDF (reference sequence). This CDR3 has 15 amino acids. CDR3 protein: CATSRDGGYNEKLFF. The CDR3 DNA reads TGTGCCACCAGCCGAGACGGGGGATATAATGAAAAACTGTTTTTT.

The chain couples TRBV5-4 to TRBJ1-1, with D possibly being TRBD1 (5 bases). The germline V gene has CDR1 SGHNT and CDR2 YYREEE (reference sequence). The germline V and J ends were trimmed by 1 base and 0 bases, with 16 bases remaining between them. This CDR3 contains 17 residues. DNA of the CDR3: TGTGCCAGCAGCTTGTCACATGGGGCCCCATTGAACACTGAAGCTTTCTTT. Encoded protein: CASSLSHGAPLNTEAFF.

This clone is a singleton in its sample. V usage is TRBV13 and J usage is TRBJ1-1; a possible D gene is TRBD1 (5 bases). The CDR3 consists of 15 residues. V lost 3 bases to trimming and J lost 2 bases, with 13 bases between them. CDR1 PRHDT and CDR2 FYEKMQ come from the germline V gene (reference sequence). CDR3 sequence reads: CASSFQGLGNTEAFF. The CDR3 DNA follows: TGTGCCAGCAGCTTCCAGGGTTTGGGTAACACTGAAGCTTTCTTT.

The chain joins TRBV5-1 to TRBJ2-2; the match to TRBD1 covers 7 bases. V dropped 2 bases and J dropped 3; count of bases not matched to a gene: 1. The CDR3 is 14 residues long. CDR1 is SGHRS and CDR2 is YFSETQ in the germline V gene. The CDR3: CASSFGTDTGELFF. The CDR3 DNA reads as TGCGCCAGCAGCTTCGGGACAGACACCGGGGAGCTGTTTTTT.

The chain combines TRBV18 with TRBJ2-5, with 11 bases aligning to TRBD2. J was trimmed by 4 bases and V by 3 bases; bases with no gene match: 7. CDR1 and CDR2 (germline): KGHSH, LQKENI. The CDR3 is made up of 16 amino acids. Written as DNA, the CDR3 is TGTGCCAGCTCACCCCTAACTAGCGGGGGAGGAGAGACCCAGTACTTC. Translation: CASSPLTSGGGETQYF.

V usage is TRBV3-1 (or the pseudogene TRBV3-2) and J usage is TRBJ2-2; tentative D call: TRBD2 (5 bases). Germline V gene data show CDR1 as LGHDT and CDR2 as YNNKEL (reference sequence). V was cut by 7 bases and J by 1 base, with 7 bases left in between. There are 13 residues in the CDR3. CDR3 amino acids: CASTTRNTGELFF. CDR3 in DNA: TGTGCCAGCACAACTAGGAACACCGGGGAGCTGTTTTTT.

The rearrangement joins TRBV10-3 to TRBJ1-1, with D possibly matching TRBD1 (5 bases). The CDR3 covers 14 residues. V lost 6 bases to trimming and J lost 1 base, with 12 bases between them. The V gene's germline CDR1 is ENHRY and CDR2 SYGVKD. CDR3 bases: TGTGCCATCAGACAGGTCTGGGAGAACACTGAAGCTTTCTTT. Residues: CAIRQVWENTEAFF.

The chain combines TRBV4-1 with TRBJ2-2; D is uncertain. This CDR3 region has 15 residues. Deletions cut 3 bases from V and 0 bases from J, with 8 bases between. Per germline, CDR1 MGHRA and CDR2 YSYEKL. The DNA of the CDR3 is TGCGCCAGCAGCCAGGCTAGTACGAACACCGGGGAGCTGTTTTTT. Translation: CASSQASTNTGELFF.

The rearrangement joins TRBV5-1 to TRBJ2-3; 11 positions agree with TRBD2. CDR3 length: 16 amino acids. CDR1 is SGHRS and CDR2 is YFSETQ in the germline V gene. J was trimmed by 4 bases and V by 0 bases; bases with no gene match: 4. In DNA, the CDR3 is TGCGCCAGCAGCTTGGGACTAGCGGGGTGGGCAGATACGCAGTATTTT. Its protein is CASSLGLAGWADTQYF.

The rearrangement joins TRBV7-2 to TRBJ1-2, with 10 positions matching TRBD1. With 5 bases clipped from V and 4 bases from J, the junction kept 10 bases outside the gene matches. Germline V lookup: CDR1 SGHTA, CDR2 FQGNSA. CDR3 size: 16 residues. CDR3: CASSLQGQGGSYGYTF. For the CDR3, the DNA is TGTGCCAGCAGCCTTCAAGGACAGGGGGGCTCCTATGGCTACACCTTC.

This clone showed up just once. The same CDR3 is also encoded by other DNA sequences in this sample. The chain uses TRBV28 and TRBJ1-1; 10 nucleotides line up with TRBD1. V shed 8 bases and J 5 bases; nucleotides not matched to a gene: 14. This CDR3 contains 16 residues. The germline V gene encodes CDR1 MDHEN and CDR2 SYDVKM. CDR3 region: CASRFDRGQTNTEAFF. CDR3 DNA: TGTGCCAGCCGATTTGACAGGGGGCAAACGAATACTGAAGCTTTCTTT.